Listed here are 15 T cell receptor beta chains from one sample, sequenced in a study of blood T cell repertoires in COVID-19. Some clones are missing from TCRdb's copy, which holds only in-frame ones; the method was immunoSEQ multiplex PCR. This sample has 200,000 to 250,000 clones, with under 90% found just once. The sample comprised PBMCs or T cells enriched from blood (not recorded which). The receptors derive from a woman in her forties or fifties with acute COVID-19.

This chain connects TRBV10-3 to TRBJ2-2, with 15 bases lining up with TRBD2. Germline trimming cut 6 bases from V and 4 bases from J; bases unmatched to any gene: 3. The CDR3 length is 16 residues. Germline CDR1 is ENHRY and CDR2 is SYGVKD. The DNA of the CDR3 is TGTGCCATCAGCGCGGGACTAGCGGGGGGCACCGGGGAGCTGTTTTTT. Encoded protein: CAISAGLAGGTGELFF.

This rearrangement joins TRBV28 to TRBJ2-5, with 7 bases aligning to TRBD2. J lost 7 bases, V lost 4 bases, and 9 bases had no gene match. The germline CDR1 and CDR2 sequences are MDHEN and SYDVKM. CDR3 length: 14 residues. CDR3 coding DNA: TGTGCCAGCAGTTCGGGAGGAGGTGGGCGGACCCAGTACTTC. Protein sequence: CASSSGGGGRTQYF. The whole variable domain, filled in from reference TRBV28 and TRBJ2-5, reads DVKVTQSSRYLVKRTGEKVFLECVQDMDHENMFWYRQDPGLGLRLIYFSYDVKMKEKGDIPEGYSVSREKKERFSLILESASTNQTSMYLCASSSGGGGRTQYFGPGTRLLVL.

The genes are TRBV3-1 (or the pseudogene TRBV3-2) and TRBJ1-4; D perhaps matches TRBD1 (5 bases). Germline V gives CDR1 LGHDT, CDR2 YNNKEL (reference sequence). V was clipped by 5 bases and J by 5 bases, with 15 bases between them. The CDR3 totals 15 residues. CDR3 protein: CASSVPGGGNEKLFF. The DNA of the CDR3 is TGTGCCAGCAGCGTCCCCGGTGGGGGGAATGAAAAACTGTTTTTT.

This clone appeared a few times. The J gene is TRBJ1-3, the V gene TRBV4-3; D remains unclear. Trimming left V 4 bases short and J 4 bases short, with 8 bases between. CDR1 and CDR2 from the germline V gene are LGHNA and YSLEER. The CDR3 extends over 13 amino acids. CDR3 nucleotide sequence: TGCGCCAGCAGCCGCCTCGGGGGAAACACCATATATTTT. It is translated as CASSRLGGNTIYF.

The rearrangement links TRBV4-1 to TRBJ2-7, with 8 bases fitting TRBD1. The CDR3 runs 14 residues. J lost 3 bases, V lost 3 bases, and 4 bases had no gene match. Germline V gene lookup returns CDR1 MGHRA and CDR2 YSYEKL. CDR3 sequence: CASSHLTGGYEQYF. In nucleotides, the CDR3 is TGCGCCAGCAGCCACCTTACAGGGGGCTACGAGCAGTACTTC.

The V call is TRBV2, the J call TRBJ1-2; 8 nucleotides line up with TRBD1. This CDR3 comprises 14 residues. CDR1 is SNHLY, CDR2 FYNNEI, per germline. V gave up 3 bases and J gave up 3 bases; unmatched junction bases: 3. In DNA form, the CDR3 reads TGTGCCAGCAGTGATGACAGGGGTGACTATGGCTACACCTTC. Protein product: CASSDDRGDYGYTF.

This clone was seen just once. This chain joins TRBV7-9 and TRBJ1-2; D gene ambiguous. Germline CDR1 and CDR2: SEHNR and FQNEAQ (reference sequence). Trimming took 4 bases from V and 4 from J, leaving 13 bases between them. The CDR3 runs to 14 residues. For the CDR3, the DNA is TGTGCCAGCAGCTATGGGCCTGAGAGCTATGGCTACACCTTC. It is translated as CASSYGPESYGYTF. Using reference TRBV7-9 and TRBJ1-2 for the parts outside the CDR3, the full variable domain is DTGVSQNPRHKITKRGQNVTFRCDPISEHNRLYWYRQTLGQGPEFLTYFQNEAQLEKSRLLSDRFSAERPKGSFSTLEIQRTEQGDSAMYLCASSYGPESYGYTFGSGTRLTVV.

V gene TRBV30 combines with J gene TRBJ2-1; a weak D match, TRBD2 (5 bases). The CDR3 has 13 amino acids. Trimming cost V 2 bases and J 1 base, with 6 bases left between them. Germline V CDR1 and CDR2: GTSNPN, SVGIG (reference sequence). The CDR3 bases are TGTGCCTGGAGTCGGGGTTCCTACAATGAGCAGTTCTTC. As protein: CAWSRGSYNEQFF.

This clone showed up just a few times. The chain has TRBV28 and TRBJ1-1; D unresolved. Trimming took 2 bases from V and 0 from J, leaving 10 bases between them. Looked up from germline, CDR1 is MDHEN and CDR2 is SYDVKM. This CDR3 spans 15 amino acids. The chain's CDR3 is CASSLRSSMNTEAFF. CDR3 nucleotide sequence: TGTGCCAGCAGTTTACGTTCCAGTATGAACACTGAAGCTTTCTTT.

V usage is TRBV3-1 (or the pseudogene TRBV3-2) and J usage is TRBJ1-3; 7 bases agree with TRBD1. With 5 bases clipped from V and 0 bases from J, the junction kept 10 bases outside the gene matches. CDR3 length: 17 residues. From germline, CDR1 is LGHDT and CDR2 YNNKEL (reference sequence). CDR3 DNA: TGTGCCAGCAGCAGCTGGACAGGCCCCATCTCTGGAAACACCATATATTTT. This translates into CASSSWTGPISGNTIYF.

This chain uses TRBV10-3 with TRBJ1-1; the D gene is possibly TRBD1 (6 bases). Deletions cut 6 bases from V and 2 bases from J, with 13 bases between. The germline V gene has CDR1 ENHRY and CDR2 SYGVKD. The CDR3 runs 14 residues. In DNA, the CDR3 is TGTGCCATCAGCCACAGGGATACAAACACTGAAGCTTTCTTT. The encoded protein is CAISHRDTNTEAFF.

This clone has a single count. The chain employs TRBV5-1 and TRBJ2-3; D is perhaps TRBD2 (5 bases). The CDR3 extends over 12 amino acids. Germline values: CDR1 SGHRS, CDR2 YFSETQ. V gave up 5 bases and J gave up 5 bases, with 9 bases separating them. CDR3 bases: TGCGCCAGCAGTGAGGGCAAAGATACGCAGTATTTT. The encoded protein is CASSEGKDTQYF.

This chain connects TRBV19 to TRBJ2-5; TRBD2 matches at 11 bases. This CDR3 has 14 amino acids. Germline V CDR1 and CDR2: LNHDA, SQIVND (reference sequence). Trimming at V came to 2 bases and at J to 5 bases, leaving 1 base not matched to a gene. DNA of the CDR3: TGTGCCAGTAGTATATCTAGCGGGAGGGAGACCCAGTACTTC. Translating gives CASSISSGRETQYF.

The V and J genes are TRBV7-2 and TRBJ2-7; D ambiguous. Trimming shortened V by 5 bases and J by 3 bases, and 5 bases separated the two germline ends. The CDR3 extends over 11 amino acids. Germline V gene data show CDR1 as SGHTA and CDR2 as FQGNSA. The CDR3 protein is CASSLNYEQYF. Written as DNA, the CDR3 is TGTGCCAGCAGCCTAAACTACGAGCAGTACTTC.

V usage is TRBV28 and J usage is TRBJ1-1; D is uncertain. CDR3 length: 15 residues. In germline, CDR1 is MDHEN, CDR2 SYDVKM. The ends were cut back, 2 bases at V and 1 base at J, with 11 bases in the middle. Written as DNA, the CDR3 is TGTGCCAGCAGTTTACCCCCCCCGTCGAACACTGAAGCTTTCTTT. This sequence encodes CASSLPPPSNTEAFF. The full variable domain, completed using reference TRBV28 and TRBJ1-1, is DVKVTQSSRYLVKRTGEKVFLECVQDMDHENMFWYRQDPGLGLRLIYFSYDVKMKEKGDIPEGYSVSREKKERFSLILESASTNQTSMYLCASSLPPPSNTEAFFGQGTRLTVV.